One T cell receptor beta chain is described in this entry. No cognate antigen has been identified for it. Base qualities were left out, and no much larger clone turns up one base away. Participants in the prospective study were enrolled through a virtual design, were aged roughly 18 to 100 years, and lived in 24 United States geographic areas. Cohort assignment in the prospective study relied on participant-reported clinical history from a screening survey and a study questionnaire. Recovered participants in ImmuneRACE Cohort 3 were defined by two consecutive negative NP/OP PCR tests, clearance by a healthcare professional, or resolution of symptoms. In the prospective study, mobile phlebotomists collected whole blood, serum and a nasopharyngeal or oropharyngeal swab from each participant. Over a 2-month period, participants in the prospective study had the option of providing additional blood draws and questionnaires. Before DNA extraction, blood samples from the prospective study were shipped at room temperature or frozen.

Between the V and J ends, shortened by 3 bases and 6 bases respectively, the junction contains 18 bases. From its cysteine to its phenylalanine, the CDR3 spans 16 amino acids. Only CDR3 DNA remains: 48 bases, in frame from the first base. Via the germline V gene, CDR1 is MGHDK and CDR2 SYGVNS. The entry originates in a study of blood T cell repertoires in COVID-19 (dated by TCRdb to 2018 to 2021). At the level of the whole study: The collaborator samples originated in the United States, Italy and Spain and spanned the acute and convalescent phases of COVID-19. The prospective study material was composed of cDNA or gDNA derived from T cells, B-cell-depleted T cells, or PBMCs. The dataset comprised deeply sampled blood TCRbeta repertoires from subjects exposed to, actively infected with, or recovered from COVID-19. The repertoires were released in a freely available public database intended as a resource for research on the immune response to SARS-CoV-2. Samples came from the ongoing ImmuneRACE study (first 160 participants) plus 1,254 subjects from 6 global collaborators. The sample metadata nearly always contained a de-identified subject ID, COVID-19 status, age in years and sex. HLA class I and class II types, where available, came from metadata supplied by the sample provider rather than from assay-based typing.

Points the paper makes about the study in general: The quantity of clinical and demographic metadata differed by source and by participant and was supplied without curation.

The immunoSEQ Assay, a bias-controlled multiplex PCR, was used to amplify TCRbeta CDR3 regions from genomic DNA. In the authors' own workflow: Nucleated cell counts per sample were estimated from amplification of reference gene primers within the assay. Sequence reads were collapsed and filtered to measure the absolute abundance of every unique TCRbeta CDR3 rearrangement. For each sample, productive Simpson clonality was calculated as the square root of Simpson's diversity index over productive rearrangements. TCRdb carries this immuneACCESS record with in-frame sequences only. Its versions omit some clonotypes, under half of them owing to an unresolved V gene in the studies checked, with the rest unexplained. That table supplies the V and J calls and clone size; D and trimming were determined from the DNA. Within this sample are a few hundred thousand clones, with approximately 87% of them counted one time only. The ten top clones hold less than 2% of the sample.

The TCR sequence derives from a woman in her thirties or forties who had recovered from COVID-19. The material sequenced was PBMCs or T cells enriched from blood (not recorded which). The chain joins TRBV25-1 to TRBJ2-1, with TRBD1 tentatively as D gene (6 bases match). The DNA reads TGTGCCAGCAGTGAGCAACAGGGTAACCGACCCAATGAGCAGTTCTTC. Translated, it gives CASSEQQGNRPNEQFF. Extended through the reference TRBV25-1 and TRBJ2-1 proteins, this CDR3 yields the full variable domain: EADIYQTPRYLVIGTGKKITLECSQTMGHDKMYWYQQDPGMELHLIHYSYGVNSTEKGDLSSESTVSRIRTEHFPLTLESARPSHTSQYLCASSEQQGNRPNEQFFGPGTRLTVL.